The rows below give T cell receptor beta chains drawn from one sample of a study of blood T cell repertoires in COVID-19. Profiling relied on immunoSEQ multiplex PCR, and the TCRdb table lists in-frame clones only, not all of them. The sample lists approximately 99,000 clones; 88% were seen once. Sequenced material: peripheral blood. These receptors all come from a human donor in a cohort sampled during active COVID-19. Each CDR3 is given with its conserved first and last residue. A D gene is named only where the DNA matches it firmly. Rows give clone size only sometimes, using once, few, many, or a class for an expanded clone.

CDR3 length,clone size,J gene,D gene,V gene,CDR3 DNA,CDR3 protein
13,.,TRBJ1-1,.,TRBV12-3/TRBV12-4,TGTGCCAGCACCCTGCGGCGGGACACTGAAGCTTTCTTT,CASTLRRDTEAFF
16,.,TRBJ2-1,.,TRBV11-1,TGTGCCAGCAGCTTAGGGGGGACACCAACCTACAATGAGCAGTTCTTC,CASSLGGTPTYNEQFF
14,.,TRBJ2-3,.,TRBV2,TGTGCCAGCAGTGAGGGGGGTAGCACAGATACGCAGTATTTT,CASSEGGSTDTQYF
15,.,TRBJ2-6,.,TRBV19,TGTGCCAGTAGTATTTGGGGGCCCGGGGCCAACGTCCTGACTTTC,CASSIWGPGANVLTF
17,.,TRBJ2-3,TRBD2,TRBV9,TGTGCCAGCAGCCCACACGCCCATAGCGGGAGCGCAGATACGCAGTATTTT,CASSPHAHSGSADTQYF
18,once,TRBJ1-6,.,TRBV18,TGTGCCAGCTCACGATCAGGGTTCGGAAGCTCCTATAATTCACCCCTCCACTTT,CASSRSGFGSSYNSPLHF
15,.,TRBJ2-3,.,TRBV6-1,TGTGCCAGCAGTGAAGGTTGGCAGATCACAGATACGCAGTATTTT,CASSEGWQITDTQYF
15,few,TRBJ2-7,.,TRBV2,TGTGCCAGCAATTCGGAGGGGGCAACCCCCTACGAGCAGTACTTC,CASNSEGATPYEQYF
14,.,TRBJ2-7,.,TRBV27,TGTGCCAGCAGTCCCAGCGGGCTCTCCTACGAGCAGTACTTC,CASSPSGLSYEQYF
13,.,TRBJ2-1,.,TRBV6-5,TGTGCCAGCAAGGCTAGCGTCGGAAATGAGCAGTTCTTC,CASKASVGNEQFF
15,.,TRBJ1-6,.,TRBV27,TGTGCCAGCAGTTTATCGGGCCCAGCAAATTCACCCCTCCACTTT,CASSLSGPANSPLHF
15,.,TRBJ1-3,.,TRBV6-5,TGTGCCAGCAGTACCGGACAGCGCTCTGGAAACACCATATATTTT,CASSTGQRSGNTIYF
13,.,TRBJ2-7,TRBD2,TRBV7-3,TGTGCCAGCAGCTTAAGTGGCGGGGGCGAGCAGTACTTC,CASSLSGGGEQYF
15,.,TRBJ2-1,TRBD1,TRBV5-1,TGCGCCAGCAGCACTCCGGGACAGTACTACAATGAGCAGTTCTTC,CASSTPGQYYNEQFF
15,.,TRBJ2-2,.,TRBV11-3,TGTGCCAGCAGCTTAGGGGGAGCATCGGGCGGGGAGCTGTTTTTT,CASSLGGASGGELFF
15,.,TRBJ2-1,TRBD2,TRBV19,TGTGCCAGTAGTATTGGGAGCGGGAGGTACAATGAGCAGTTCTTC,CASSIGSGRYNEQFF